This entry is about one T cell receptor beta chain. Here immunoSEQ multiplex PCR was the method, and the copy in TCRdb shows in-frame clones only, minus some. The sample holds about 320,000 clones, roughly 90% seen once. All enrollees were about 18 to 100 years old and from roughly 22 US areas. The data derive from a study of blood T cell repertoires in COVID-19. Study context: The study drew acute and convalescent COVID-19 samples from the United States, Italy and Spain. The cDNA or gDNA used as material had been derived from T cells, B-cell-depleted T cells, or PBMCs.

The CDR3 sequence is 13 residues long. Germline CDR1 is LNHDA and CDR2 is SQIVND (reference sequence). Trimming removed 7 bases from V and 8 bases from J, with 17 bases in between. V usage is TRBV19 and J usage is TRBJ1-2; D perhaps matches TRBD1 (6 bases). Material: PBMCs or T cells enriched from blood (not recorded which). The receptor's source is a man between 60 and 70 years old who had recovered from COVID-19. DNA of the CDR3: TGTGCCAGTACCCCCGACAGGCGATCCGGCTACACCTTC. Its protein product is CASTPDRRSGYTF.